This T cell receptor (beta chain) was recorded in a study of blood T cell repertoires in COVID-19. Study details: Collection of acute and convalescent COVID-19 samples took place in the United States, Italy and Spain. Sources were T cells, B-cell-depleted T cells, or PBMCs; the material itself was cDNA or gDNA.

Authors' methods: Amplifying reference gene primers gave estimates of nucleated cell counts. The table came from immunoSEQ multiplex PCR; TCRdb's copy has only in-frame clones and leaves some out. D and trimming come from the DNA, and the V and J calls and clone size come from that table. The sample has approximately 200,000 clones, 87% seen once. This CDR3 is 13 amino acids long. V shed 7 bases and J shed 4 bases, with 12 bases lying between them. The germline gives CDR1 KGHDR, CDR2 SFDVKD. The chain employs TRBV24-1 and TRBJ1-1, with TRBD1 as a possible D gene (6 bases). This sequence originates from a man in his sixties who had recovered from COVID-19. The source material was peripheral blood. Here the CDR3 reads CATRGGASTEAFF. The CDR3 region has the DNA TGTGCCACCAGGGGGGGGGCCAGCACTGAAGCTTTCTTT.